The 29 T cell receptor beta chains presented below share a single source sample, sequenced in a study of T cells in women clearing cervical HPV infection. The repertoire was sequenced with immunoSEQ multiplex PCR; TCRdb's copy has only in-frame clones and lacks some. The repertoire table contains roughly 22,000 clones. Sequenced input: blood buffy coat. These receptors were taken from a woman aged 18 to 75 with a cervical HPV16 infection that either progressed to CIN3+ or cleared (not recorded which).

Here the CDR3 reads CASSIIRQAGANVLTF. Incomplete CDR3 DNA: TGTGCCAGTAGTATAATCCGACAGGCTGGGGCCAACGTC. The chain links TRBV19 to TRBJ2-6; D may be TRBD1 (6 bases). The read ends 3 residues early relative to the CDR3; the germline J gene fills the gap. This CDR3 has 16 amino acids. Germline assignment: CDR1 LNHDA and CDR2 SQIVND (reference sequence). Trimming took 2 bases from V and 2 from J, leaving 10 bases between them.

CDR3 region: CASSLDPSHTDTQYF. Partial CDR3 DNA: TGTGCCAGCAGCTTAGACCCTAGCCACACAGATACG. J is TRBJ2-3 and V is TRBV11-3; TRBD2 is a possible D gene (5 bases). The read finishes 3 residues shy of the CDR3 end, and the germline J gene is used to complete it. The CDR3 has 15 amino acids. Trimming left V 0 bases short and J 2 bases short, with 9 bases between. Germline V gives CDR1 SGHNT, CDR2 YENEEA.

Incomplete CDR3 DNA: TGCGCCAGCAGCTTGTTCGGGATCGGGACTAGCGGGAGTTCTATGTCATCTGAG. Protein sequence: CASSLFGIGTSGSSMSSE. The whole CDR3 region reads CASSLFGIGTSGSSMSSEQFF. The chain has TRBV5-1 and TRBJ2-1, with 14 bases matching TRBD2. The read terminates 3 residues ahead of where the CDR3 ends, so the germline J gene completes it. This CDR3 region has 21 residues. Unmatched junction bases numbered 21, after V lost 1 base and J lost 9 bases. Germline V gives CDR1 SGHRS, CDR2 YFSETQ.

Turning to this clone: The read terminates 3 residues ahead of where the CDR3 ends, so the germline J gene completes it. This sample also contains other DNA sequences that code for the same CDR3. This chain connects TRBV6-1 to TRBJ2-3; 7 positions match TRBD2. With V trimmed by 4 bases and J by 4 bases, 5 bases remained unmatched. The CDR3 covers 14 residues. Per germline, CDR1 MNHNS and CDR2 SASEGT. The CDR3 bases that were read are TGTGCCAGCAGTGGCCCGGGGAGGGCAGATACG. Translating it yields CASSGPGRADT. The CDR3, in full, reads CASSGPGRADTQYF.

In regard to this clone: The CDR3 end lies 3 residues beyond the end of the read and is filled in from the germline J gene. The chain uses TRBV20-1 and TRBJ2-7; 11 nucleotides align to TRBD2. V lost 4 bases and J lost 2; bases outside the gene matches: 4. The CDR3 is 14 amino acids. Germline lookup yields CDR1 DFQATT and CDR2 SNEGSKA (reference sequence). The CDR3 bases that were read are TGCAGTGCTATATCGACTAGCGGGACCTACGAG. Its protein product is CSAISTSGTYE. The whole CDR3 region reads CSAISTSGTYEQYF.

For this clone: The DNA ends 3 residues before the CDR3 does, and the rest of the CDR3 is filled in from the germline J gene. The chain is built from TRBV15 and TRBJ1-1, with TRBD1 identical over 8 bases. The CDR3 length is 13 residues. The junction had 5 bases not matched to a gene; V was cut back by 7 bases and J by 4 bases. CDR1 is LNHNV and CDR2 is YYDKDF in the germline V gene (reference sequence). The DNA read from the CDR3 is TGTGCCACCACCGAGACAGGGGCCACTGAA. Protein: CATTETGATE. The full-length CDR3 reads as CATTETGATEAFF.

On this clone: The missing CDR3 end, 3 residues past where the read stops, is filled in from the germline J gene. The J gene is TRBJ2-7, the V gene TRBV7-8; TRBD1 matches 10 bases. After removal of 6 bases from V and 3 bases from J, the junction contained 2 bases not matched to a gene. The CDR3 spans 13 residues. Looked up from germline, CDR1 is SGHVS and CDR2 is FQNEAQ. The CDR3 sequence: CASRGQGLYEQYF. Partial CDR3 DNA: TGTGCCAGCAGGGGACAGGGGCTCTACGAG.

A word on this clone: An end of the junction differs from the germline gene, which may be a read error. The CDR3 end is not reached by the read, which stops 3 residues before it; the germline J gene fills it in. The chain carries TRBV20-1 and TRBJ2-6; D possibly corresponds to TRBD2 (5 bases). Germline assignment: CDR1 DFQATT and CDR2 SNEGSKA (reference sequence). This CDR3 contains 15 residues. The sequenced part of the CDR3 DNA is TGCAGTGCTCGAGACGGGCGGGCTGGGGCCAACGTC. Translated: CSARDGRAGANV. From start to end, the CDR3 is CSARDGRAGANVLTF.

With respect to this clone: The CDR3 goes on 3 residues after the read ends, and that part is filled in from the germline J gene. Other DNA variants within this sample encode the same CDR3. The chain links TRBV18 to TRBJ2-7; 10 bases map to TRBD2. V gave up 5 bases and J gave up 5 bases; unmatched junction bases: 6. Per the germline V gene, CDR1 is KGHSH and CDR2 is LQKENI. The CDR3 extends over 14 amino acids. The CDR3 is CASSRGLALDEQYF. CDR3 DNA (partial): TGTGCCAGCTCAAGGGGACTAGCGTTGGACGAG.

On this clone: Read coverage stops 3 residues before the CDR3 terminus; the germline J gene supplies the remainder. V usage is TRBV29-1 and J usage is TRBJ2-7, with 9 bases that match TRBD2. Germline V gene sequence: CDR1 SQVTM, CDR2 ANQGSEA. Trimming cost V 6 bases and J 3 bases; bases outside gene matches: 6. There are 13 residues in the CDR3. CDR3 residues: CSVVAGVGYEQYF. Incomplete CDR3 DNA: TGCAGCGTGGTAGCGGGAGTAGGCTACGAG.

Details on this clone: The read halts 3 residues ahead of the CDR3 end, with the missing end drawn from the germline J gene. The chain couples TRBV7-6 to TRBJ2-1, with TRBD2 matching 9 bases. The germline V gene encodes CDR1 SGHVS and CDR2 FNYEAQ. The trim removed 0 bases at V and 4 bases at J, leaving 4 bases unmatched. CDR3 size: 16 residues. The covered CDR3 bases are TGTGCCAGCAGCTTAGCCGCTAGCGGGATTTACAATGAG. Residues: CASSLAASGIYNE. The entire CDR3 protein reads CASSLAASGIYNEQFF.

As to this clone: The read finishes 3 residues shy of the CDR3 end, and the germline J gene is used to complete it. V usage is TRBV27 and J usage is TRBJ2-3; D is unclear. In germline, CDR1 is MNHEY, CDR2 SMNVEV (reference sequence). The CDR3 runs to 15 residues. With 3 bases removed from V and 2 bases from J, the gap between germline ends came to 12 bases. The DNA read from the CDR3 is TGTGCCAGCAGTTTCTCTCTCACATACACAGATACG. Protein: CASSFSLTYTDT. Given in full, the CDR3 is CASSFSLTYTDTQYF.

About this clone itself: Read sequence stops 3 residues before the CDR3 end, and the germline J gene provides the missing end. The chain employs TRBV6-2 or TRBV6-3 and TRBJ2-3; D uncertain. The V end was cut by 4 bases, the J end by 1 base, with 6 bases between. Germline lookup yields CDR1 MNHEY and CDR2 SVGEGT. This CDR3 comprises 13 residues. The sequenced part of the CDR3 DNA is TGTGCCAGCAGTTTGGCCCGCACAGATACG. This gives the protein CASSLARTDT. The entire CDR3 protein is CASSLARTDTQYF.

Turning to this clone: The read is 3 residues too short to cover the CDR3 end, so that end is filled in from the germline J gene. The chain links TRBV2 to TRBJ1-5, with a weak D call TRBD1 (5 bases). V lost 6 bases and J 7 bases, leaving 10 bases between the germline ends. CDR3 length: 12 residues. In germline, CDR1 is SNHLY, CDR2 FYNNEI. The chain's CDR3 is CASRYGAQPQHF. Partial CDR3 DNA: TGTGCCAGCAGGTATGGGGCGCAGCCC. The full variable domain, in which reference TRBV2 and TRBJ1-5 provide the parts outside the CDR3, is EPEVTQTPSHQVTQMGQEVILRCVPISNHLYFYWYRQILGQKVEFLVSFYNNEISEKSEIFDDQFSVERPDGSNFTLKIRSTKLEDSAMYFCASRYGAQPQHFGDGTRLSIL.

Concerning this clone itself: The read stops 3 residues short of the end of the CDR3; the missing end is completed from the germline J gene. V gene TRBV7-2 combines with J gene TRBJ2-1; D may be TRBD1 (6 bases). Trimming pared 0 bases from V and 3 bases from J, leaving 9 bases between. The CDR3 spans 15 residues. Germline-derived CDR1 and CDR2 are SGHTA and FQGNSA. The DNA read from the CDR3 is TGTGCCAGCAGCTTAGCTACAGGGATCTACAATGAG. It codes for CASSLATGIYNE. The full CDR3 is CASSLATGIYNEQFF.

In regard to this clone: The read halts 3 residues ahead of the CDR3 end, with the missing end drawn from the germline J gene. The chain uses TRBV30 and TRBJ2-6, with D maybe TRBD1 (7 bases). The CDR3 contains 15 residues. With 0 bases removed from V and 4 bases from J, the gap between germline ends came to 10 bases. Germline CDR1 GTSNPN, CDR2 SVGIG (reference sequence). The sequenced CDR3 bases are TGTGCCTGGAGTGTGGAGGGGGCCGGGGCCAACGTC. This codes for CAWSVEGAGANV. The entire CDR3 is CAWSVEGAGANVLTF.

Details on this clone: The read terminates 3 residues ahead of where the CDR3 ends, so the germline J gene completes it. The rearrangement links TRBV18 to TRBJ2-1; TRBD2 aligns across 12 bases. Germline-derived CDR1 and CDR2 are KGHSH and LQKENI. This CDR3 comprises 15 residues. With 5 bases clipped from V and 3 bases from J, the junction kept 2 bases outside the gene matches. This CDR3 reads CASSSTSGSYNEQFF. The part of the CDR3 DNA that was read is TGTGCCAGCTCATCGACTAGCGGGAGCTACAATGAG.

For this clone: The read gets to within 3 residues of the CDR3 end, and the germline J gene fills in the rest. V is TRBV20-1 and J is TRBJ1-1; no reliable D call. Between the trimmed V and J ends, which lost 1 base and 5 bases, there was a span of 17 bases. This CDR3 contains 15 residues. CDR1 is DFQATT and CDR2 is SNEGSKA in the germline V gene (reference sequence). CDR3 bases read: TGCAGTGCTAGAGTAGGGTTGGGCAGTCGGACTGAA. It yields the protein CSARVGLGSRTE. The entire CDR3 protein reads CSARVGLGSRTEAFF.

Of note for this clone: Sequencing ends 3 residues short of the CDR3 end; the germline J gene provides the rest. This chain joins TRBV20-1 and TRBJ1-1; D is ambiguous. Trimming took off 8 bases at V and 5 bases at J, with 21 bases between the two ends. The V gene's germline CDR1 is DFQATT and CDR2 SNEGSKA (reference sequence). The CDR3 contains 14 residues. The sequenced CDR3 bases are TGCAGTCCTTTTTTAGGAGGCGCGGGGACTGAA. This encodes CSPFLGGAGTE. From start to end, the CDR3 is CSPFLGGAGTEAFF.

As to this clone: The read comes to an end 3 residues before the CDR3 does, leaving the germline J gene to fill in the end. V and J are TRBV5-4 and TRBJ2-7; TRBD2 might be the D (6 bases). The CDR3 length is 15 residues. Per the germline V gene, CDR1 is SGHNT and CDR2 is YYREEE (reference sequence). V was trimmed by 5 bases and J by 2 bases, leaving 17 bases between them. CDR3 DNA, as far as it was read: TGTGCCAGCAGTTGGGAGGTAGCGGAGACCTACGAG. Translation gives CASSWEVAETYE. The complete CDR3 protein is CASSWEVAETYEQYF.

CDR3 sequence reads: CASSLDRGMNTEAFF. The part of the CDR3 DNA that was read is TGTGCCAGCAGCTTAGATCGGGGGATGAACACTGAA. This chain uses TRBV11-2 with TRBJ1-1, with a possible D match to TRBD1 (5 bases). Read sequence stops 3 residues before the CDR3 end, and the germline J gene provides the missing end. In germline, CDR1 is SGHAT, CDR2 FQNNGV. The CDR3 loop spans 15 amino acids. Deletions cut 0 bases from V and 0 bases from J, with 8 bases between.

Comment on this clone: The CDR3 end falls 3 residues outside the read, so it is completed with the germline J gene. This chain connects TRBV5-1 to TRBJ2-1; 9 bases line up with TRBD2. Looked up from germline, CDR1 is SGHRS and CDR2 is YFSETQ. This CDR3 has 15 residues. V trimming: 4 bases; J trimming: 9 bases; junction bases outside the gene matches: 11. The CDR3 here is CASSLPKAGGREQFF. Partial CDR3 DNA: TGCGCCAGCAGCCTCCCCAAAGCGGGAGGACGTGAG.

In regard to this clone: The read ends 3 residues shy of where the CDR3 ends; the end is completed using the germline J gene. V is TRBV5-1 and J is TRBJ2-2; D unclear. The CDR3 totals 15 residues. CDR1 is SGHRS, CDR2 YFSETQ, per germline. The V and J ends lost 1 base and 6 bases respectively, with 13 bases between them. The CDR3 DNA, read in part, is TGCGCCAGCAGCTTGTTTGACTTGGGTTCCGGGGAG. It specifies CASSLFDLGSGE. The entire CDR3 protein is CASSLFDLGSGELFF.

Details on this clone: The sequenced fragment ends 3 residues before the CDR3 boundary, so the rest is inferred from the germline J gene. This chain links TRBV11-2 with TRBJ2-7; 8 bases match TRBD2. The CDR3 has 13 amino acids. Germline V gives CDR1 SGHAT, CDR2 FQNNGV. V shed 1 base, J shed 6 bases, and the junction held 2 bases outside the gene matches. CDR3 amino acids: CASSLGAGGEQYF. CDR3 DNA (partial): TGTGCCAGCAGCTTAGGTGCGGGAGGCGAG.

A word on this clone: The read terminates 3 residues before the CDR3 end, so the remaining end is supplied by the germline J gene. The chain couples TRBV5-1 to TRBJ2-7; D unresolved. The CDR3 is 14 residues long. V dropped 3 bases and J dropped 0 bases, with 10 bases sitting between them. The V gene's germline CDR1 is SGHRS and CDR2 YFSETQ. Here the CDR3 reads CASSSVLDSYEQYF. CDR3 DNA, as far as it was read: TGCGCCAGCAGCTCAGTGCTCGACTCCTACGAG.

Worth noting for this clone: The read is 3 residues too short to cover the CDR3 end, so that end is filled in from the germline J gene. The chain recombines TRBV4-2 with TRBJ2-5; D is unresolved. V lost 0 bases and J 5 bases, leaving 7 bases between the germline ends. This CDR3 comprises 13 residues. Germline V gene lookup returns CDR1 LGHNA and CDR2 YNFKEQ. Here the CDR3 reads CASSQERLETQYF. Partial CDR3 DNA: TGTGCCAGCAGCCAAGAACGACTTGAGACC.

As for this clone: The read ends 3 residues early relative to the CDR3; the germline J gene fills the gap. This chain uses TRBV28 with TRBJ1-2; TRBD1 matches at 8 bases. There are 13 residues in the CDR3. Looked up from germline, CDR1 is MDHEN and CDR2 is SYDVKM. The sequenced CDR3 bases are TGTGCCAGCAGTCAGGGGGCTACTGTGGGC. Protein: CASSQGATVG. The CDR3 as a whole reads CASSQGATVGYTF.

Concerning this clone: The read ends 3 residues before the CDR3 terminus; that terminus is restored from the germline J gene. The gene calls are TRBV5-1 and TRBJ1-1; 7 nucleotides agree with TRBD1. Germline V gene lookup returns CDR1 SGHRS and CDR2 YFSETQ. Unmatched junction bases numbered 5, after V lost 4 bases and J lost 2 bases. This CDR3 has 14 amino acids. The CDR3 is CASSPGTANTEAFF. Partial CDR3 DNA: TGCGCCAGCAGCCCAGGGACAGCCAACACTGAA.

Incomplete CDR3 DNA: TGTGCCAGCAGCCCCAGGGCGGCCCAACCACATAATTCACCC. Its protein is CASSPRAAQPHNSP. The full CDR3 is CASSPRAAQPHNSPLHF. The chain couples TRBV13 to TRBJ1-6, with a possible D match to TRBD1 (5 bases). The CDR3 end is not reached by the read, which stops 3 residues before it; the germline J gene fills it in. V lost 5 bases, J lost 5 bases, and 19 bases lay in between. The length of the CDR3 is 17 residues. In germline, CDR1 is PRHDT, CDR2 FYEKMQ (reference sequence). The variable domain in full, completed from reference TRBV13 and TRBJ1-6, reads AAGVIQSPRHLIKEKRETATLKCYPIPRHDTVYWYQQGPGQDPQFLISFYEKMQSDKGSIPDRFSAQQFSDYHSELNMSSLELGDSALYFCASSPRAAQPHNSPLHFGNGTRLTVT.